Listed below are T cell receptor beta chains from one sample, sequenced in a study of spatial heterogeneity in lung cancer. TCRdb reprocessed the 5' RACE reads with MiXCR, giving one entry per CDR3 protein. The data contain approximately 6,600 distinct CDR3 sequences, 1% to 1.5% of them singletons. This specimen was lung tumor tissue, taken at surgery. Every receptor here comes from a male donor with early-stage non-small cell lung cancer. CDR3s leave out the opening cysteine and the closing phenylalanine or tryptophan.

cdr3_aa: ASSLRTGAQETQY
v_call: TRBV3-1
j_call: TRBJ2-5

cdr3_aa: ASSAGTGNNQPQH
v_call: TRBV25-1
j_call: TRBJ1-5

cdr3_aa: ASRAGPANTEAF
v_call: TRBV2
j_call: TRBJ1-1

cdr3_aa: ASSARRGSTDTQY
v_call: TRBV14
j_call: TRBJ2-3

cdr3_aa: ASSYTGGELF
v_call: TRBV18
j_call: TRBJ2-2

cdr3_aa: ASSGGGEQY
v_call: TRBV2
j_call: TRBJ2-7

cdr3_aa: SALIDRGSTEAF
v_call: TRBV20-1
j_call: TRBJ1-1

cdr3_aa: SVGVLGSGVGAKNIQY
v_call: TRBV29-1
j_call: TRBJ2-4

cdr3_aa: ATSRDREGAAYEQY
v_call: TRBV15
j_call: TRBJ2-7

cdr3_aa: SAAATNEKLF
v_call: TRBV29-1
j_call: TRBJ1-4

cdr3_aa: ASALDTHNYGYT
v_call: TRBV7-9
j_call: TRBJ1-2

cdr3_aa: ASSSSGTREETQY
v_call: TRBV5-1
j_call: TRBJ2-5

cdr3_aa: ASSSFGNEQY
v_call: TRBV5-1
j_call: TRBJ2-7

cdr3_aa: ASTRFSRDRGAYEQY
v_call: TRBV11-2
j_call: TRBJ2-7

cdr3_aa: ASKASGSRPSTDTQY
v_call: TRBV19
j_call: TRBJ2-3

cdr3_aa: ASSLYQGRYGYT
v_call: TRBV28
j_call: TRBJ1-2

cdr3_aa: ASSPLAGVGNEQF
v_call: TRBV7-3
j_call: TRBJ2-1

cdr3_aa: ASSFEGRGYEQY
v_call: TRBV7-2
j_call: TRBJ2-7

cdr3_aa: ASSSVLAGGGWETQY
v_call: TRBV12-3/TRBV12-4
j_call: TRBJ2-5

cdr3_aa: SARDGRAYNEQF
v_call: TRBV20-1
j_call: TRBJ2-1